This TCR beta chain originates from a study of shared clonotypes between healthy human individuals (dated by TCRdb to the early 2020s). General notes on the study: A few men and two women, aged 18 to 49 years, made up the cohort. For each donor, CD4 naive and CD4 memory were each run on three plates, CD8 naive on two plates, and CD8 memory on one plate. To estimate repertoire size and how much clonotype sharing occurs between individuals, the study deeply sequenced the blood TCR repertoires of several healthy adults. Libraries were prepared and TCR repertoires were sequenced by different laboratories using diverse techniques, in order to increase sequencing depth and limit assay-specific biases. Leukapheresis yielded between about 0.94 and 9.5 billion PBMCs per donor.

The paper as a whole reports these results and caveats: Based on pairwise subsampling, the degree of clonotype sharing among donors was expected to be affected by sequencing depth. Even with the large sequencing depth, rarefaction of the sorted-subset datasets indicated that sequencing was incomplete. Across several donors, roughly 5.4% of naive CD4, 3% to 4% of naive CD8, 2% to 2.5% of memory CD4, and around 0.4% of memory CD8 clonotypes were shared. Because the study included a small number of donors, the genetic and exposure-history diversity represented was limited. Naive subsets generally had larger estimated clonotype richness than memory subsets. Sampling was limited to blood, and TCR repertoires in tissue likely differ from TCR repertoires in blood. Compared with non-shared clonotypes, the clonotypes found in all four sorted-subset donors had higher generation probabilities.

CD8 naive samples were obtained by positive selection for CCR7 among CD45RO-negative cells, yielding a CD45RA+CCR7+ population from which TemRA cells were excluded. The donors were healthy, HIV-negative adults with no recently reported acute infections or vaccinations. Only Caucasian adults living in Nashville, Tennessee, USA were represented among the donors. Blood was obtained by leukapheresis, after which PBMCs were separated by Ficoll-Histopaque density gradient centrifugation and cryopreserved in liquid nitrogen vapor phase. Purity and quantity of every magnetically sorted T cell population were checked by analytical flow cytometry. From each sorted fraction, genomic DNA was isolated and quantified by UV absorbance on a Nanodrop 2000c. V is shortened by 6 bases, J by 0 bases, and the region joining them spans 12 bases. Sequences MNHEY (CDR1) and SVGAGI (CDR2) are obtained from the germline V gene. The CDR3 covers 15 residues, taking in both the cysteine and the phenylalanine. Only the CDR3 portion is preserved as DNA: 45 bases, with reading frame beginning at the first base.

Turning to this clone: The specificity of this receptor is unknown. Per-base quality was not reported, and no clone a single base away is much larger than it.

TCR CDR3 regions were amplified from genomic DNA by multiplex PCR using the deep immunoSEQ assay. Extracted genomic DNA from each cell subset was spread evenly across all wells of several immunoSEQ 96-well plates, with each plate serving as a replicate. For sorted subsets, each replicate PCR was loaded with 200 ng genomic DNA, equivalent to some 27,000 T cell genomes. Purified libraries were quantified with a Qubit 3.0 fluorometer, sized on a Bioanalyzer 2100, and re-quantified with the KAPA Library Quantification kit. Every immunoSEQ 96-well plate was sequenced on a separate single-read 150-cycle Illumina NextSeq 550 flow cell. The published analysis was carried out like this. Because the immunoSEQ output included only junctional sequences and no quality scores, the filtering could not be the same as the filtering used for full-length reads. Sequences were annotated with PyIR, a Python wrapper for IgBLAST v1.9, and V/J genes and CDR3 were assigned using IMGT germline references. Reads with weak V/J assignments (E-value above 1e-6), missing CDR3, stop codons, out-of-frame junctions, or ambiguous translated residues were removed. V3J clonotypes were defined as sequences sharing an identical inferred V gene, J gene, and CDR3 amino acid sequence. Percentage overlap between repertoires was computed as shared unique clonotypes divided by the size of the smaller repertoire. Repertoire richness was assessed with RTK rarefaction, the Chao1 estimator, and Recon v2.1 estimates of unobserved clonotypes. OLGA was used to compute generation probabilities for all TCRbeta clonotypes that the gDNA method yielded from a few donors. TCRdb limited this immuneACCESS table to in-frame rearrangements with V and J called. A share of clones is missing; checked studies link under half to unresolved V genes, and the rest is unexplained. That table gives V, J and clone size, and the DNA gave D and trimming. Here the sample has about 2.1 million clones; about 94% occur a single time. The top ten clonotypes cover more than 1.5% of the sample.

The sequenced material came from naive CD8+ T cells from PBMCs. The sample's cell subset or site, from its label and the paper: CD45RA+CCR7+. The V gene is TRBV6-5 and the J gene is TRBJ1-3; too little of a D gene remains to name it. The sequence was collected from a man between 18 and 29 years old in good health. Some clones in this sample may be carry-over from other donors' samples. The DNA sequence reads TGTGCCAGCAGACCGATACGAGTCTCTGGAAACACCATATATTTT. This is translated as CASRPIRVSGNTIYF.